Detailed here is one T cell receptor (beta chain). The target antigen is unknown. These data are taken from a study of CD8 T cells in ankylosing spondylitis. Each CDR3 protein gets one entry after TCRdb re-called the 5' RACE reads with MiXCR. The sample holds approximately 250,000 distinct CDR3 sequences, roughly 32% seen once. CDR3 length equals 17 residues. CDR1 is MDHEN, CDR2 SYDVKM, per germline. V shed 8 bases and J 0 bases; nucleotides not matched to a gene: 14. Study observations and caveats: Ankylosing spondylitis blood appeared to carry a characteristic TCR beta motif of fewer than 10 highly homologous variants. Matched synovial fluid from ankylosing spondylitis patients was reported to be enriched for disease-linked clones.

The chain employs TRBV28 and TRBJ2-3; 7 bases align to TRBD1. The sequencing input was blood, either unsorted or a sorted T cell fraction (not recorded which). The TCR was taken from a male donor with ankylosing spondylitis or in good health (not recorded which). CDR3: CASPPRDRLTSTDTQYF. CDR3 nucleotides: TGTGCCAGCCCACCGAGGGACAGATTGACTAGCACAGATACGCAGTATTTT.